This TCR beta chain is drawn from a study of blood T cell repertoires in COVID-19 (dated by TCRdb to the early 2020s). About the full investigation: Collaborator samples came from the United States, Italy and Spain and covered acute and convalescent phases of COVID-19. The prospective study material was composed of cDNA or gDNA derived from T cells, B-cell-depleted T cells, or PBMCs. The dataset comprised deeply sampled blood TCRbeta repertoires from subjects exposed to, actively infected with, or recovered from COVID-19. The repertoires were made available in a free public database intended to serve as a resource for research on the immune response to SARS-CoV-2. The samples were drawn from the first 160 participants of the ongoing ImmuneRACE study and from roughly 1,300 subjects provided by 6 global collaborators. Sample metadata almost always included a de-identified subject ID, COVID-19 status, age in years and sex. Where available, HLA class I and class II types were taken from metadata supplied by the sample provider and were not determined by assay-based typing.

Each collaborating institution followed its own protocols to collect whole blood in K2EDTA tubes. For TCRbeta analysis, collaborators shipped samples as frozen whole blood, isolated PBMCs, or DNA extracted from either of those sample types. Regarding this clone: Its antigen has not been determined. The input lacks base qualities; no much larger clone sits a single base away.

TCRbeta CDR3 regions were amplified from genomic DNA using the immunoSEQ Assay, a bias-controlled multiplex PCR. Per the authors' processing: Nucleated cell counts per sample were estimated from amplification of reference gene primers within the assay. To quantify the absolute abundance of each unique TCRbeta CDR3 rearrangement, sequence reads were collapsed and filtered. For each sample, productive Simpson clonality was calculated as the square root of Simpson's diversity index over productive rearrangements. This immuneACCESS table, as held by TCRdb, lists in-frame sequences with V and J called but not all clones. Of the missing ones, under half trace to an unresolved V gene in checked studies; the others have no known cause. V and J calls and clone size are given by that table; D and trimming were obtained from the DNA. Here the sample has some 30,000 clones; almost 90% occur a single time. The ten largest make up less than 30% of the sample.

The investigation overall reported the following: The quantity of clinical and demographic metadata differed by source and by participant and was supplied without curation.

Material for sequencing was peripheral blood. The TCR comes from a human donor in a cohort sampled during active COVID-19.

CDR3 reads: CASSAGAGGGANVLTF. The nucleotides are TGTGCCAGCAGTGCGGGAGCAGGGGGTGGGGCCAACGTCCTGACTTTC. The rearranged chain carries TRBV6-1 and TRBJ2-6, with a tentative D gene TRBD1 over 7 matching bases. In the germline V gene, CDR1 corresponds to MNHNS and CDR2 to SASEGT. The CDR3 sequence holds 16 residues, the cysteine and phenylalanine included. The retained sequence is limited to the CDR3, 48 bases, with the frame set at the first base. V lost 4 bases and J lost 3 bases; the stretch between them is 13 bases long.